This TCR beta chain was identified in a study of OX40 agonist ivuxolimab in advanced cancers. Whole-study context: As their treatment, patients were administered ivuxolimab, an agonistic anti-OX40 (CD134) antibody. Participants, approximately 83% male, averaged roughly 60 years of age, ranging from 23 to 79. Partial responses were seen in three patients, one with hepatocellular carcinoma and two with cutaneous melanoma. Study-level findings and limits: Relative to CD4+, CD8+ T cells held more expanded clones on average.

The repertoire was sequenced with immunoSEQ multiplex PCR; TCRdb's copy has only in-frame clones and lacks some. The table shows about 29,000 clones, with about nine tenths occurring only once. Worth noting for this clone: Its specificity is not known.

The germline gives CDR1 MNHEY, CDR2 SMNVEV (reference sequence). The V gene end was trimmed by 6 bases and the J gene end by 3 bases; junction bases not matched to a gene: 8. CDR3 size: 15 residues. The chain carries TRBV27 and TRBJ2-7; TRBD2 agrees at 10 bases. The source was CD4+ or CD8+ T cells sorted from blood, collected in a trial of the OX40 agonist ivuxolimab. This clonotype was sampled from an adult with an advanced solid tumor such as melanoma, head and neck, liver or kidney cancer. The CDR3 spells CASRLRGLAYYEQYF. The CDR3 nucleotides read TGTGCCAGCAGATTAAGGGGACTAGCGTACTACGAGCAGTACTTC.